The source of this T cell receptor beta chain is a study of neurological immune-mediated disorders. MiXCR was run by TCRdb on the 5' RACE reads, yielding one entry per CDR3 protein. The sample includes some 80,000 distinct CDR3 sequences, 3.5% to 5.5% of them seen just once. This clonotype was seen at least ten times. Regarding time point: longitudinal time-point 3. This sequence was found in a woman aged 60-70 years with multiple sclerosis. The sample consisted of PBMCs.

CDR3 nucleotides: TGCGCCAGCAGCTTGGAGGGCCTATACGAGCAGTACTTC. Amino acids: CASSLEGLYEQYF. The rearrangement links TRBV5-1 to TRBJ2-7; no clear D gene. V was clipped by 0 bases and J by 4 bases, with 8 bases between them. The CDR3 totals 13 residues. Germline V gene lookup returns CDR1 SGHRS and CDR2 YFSETQ.